The next 28 T cell receptor beta chains were all read from a single sample in a study of Graves' ophthalmopathy and Graves' hyperthyroidism. RNA transcripts were the template, and TCR beta CDR3 regions were amplified from them. An initial RT-PCR round employing HTBI primers preceded a second-round multiplex PCR. Each CDR3 protein is one row after TCRdb ran MiXCR on the multiplex PCR reads. The sample carries hundreds of thousands of distinct CDR3 sequences, roughly 21% recorded once. Sequences were obtained from peripheral blood. The receptor set was obtained from a woman aged 18-35 years with stable Graves' hyperthyroidism.

This clonotype was detected many times. V and J are TRBV25-1 and TRBJ2-5; D is ambiguous. The germline V gene has CDR1 MGHDK and CDR2 SYGVNS. The ends were cut back, 2 bases at V and 1 base at J, with 11 bases in the middle. This CDR3 contains 15 residues. In nucleotides, the CDR3 is TGTGCCAGCAGTGAACAAGACACCACCCAAGAGACCCAGTACTTC. Protein product: CASSEQDTTQETQYF.

The rearrangement joins TRBV3-1 to TRBJ2-2; 8 nucleotides agree with TRBD1. The CDR3 is 15 amino acids. Germline CDR1 reads LGHDT; CDR2 reads YNNKEL (reference sequence). J lost 7 bases, V lost 1 base, and 5 bases had no gene match. The CDR3 nucleotides are TGTGCCAGCAGCCAAGCGGACAGGGCAAACGGGGAGCTGTTTTTT. It is translated as CASSQADRANGELFF.

This clonotype was counted ten times or more. The CDR3 sequence is CASSEIGSRANTGELFF. In nucleotides, the CDR3 is TGTGCCAGCAGTGAAATAGGGAGTCGCGCGAACACCGGGGAGCTGTTTTTT. V gene TRBV6-1 combines with J gene TRBJ2-2; perhaps TRBD2 as D (5 bases). Trimming removed 2 bases from V and 0 bases from J, with 13 bases in between. Germline V lookup: CDR1 MNHNS, CDR2 SASEGT. The CDR3 loop spans 17 amino acids.

The sample holds many counts of this clonotype. This sequence joins TRBV7-6 and TRBJ2-5; the match to TRBD2 covers 12 bases. The CDR3 loop spans 15 amino acids. V lost 2 bases and J lost 3; bases outside the gene matches: 1. Germline V gene data show CDR1 as SGHVS and CDR2 as FNYEAQ. The CDR3 loop reads CASSLRTSGKETQYF. The CDR3 DNA is TGTGCCAGCAGCTTAAGGACTAGCGGGAAAGAGACCCAGTACTTC.

In this sample, this clonotype turned up many times. The chain has TRBV6-5 and TRBJ1-1; 8 bases map to TRBD1. This CDR3 has 13 amino acids. Germline lookup yields CDR1 MNHEY and CDR2 SVGAGI. V dropped 6 bases and J dropped 9; count of bases not matched to a gene: 9. CDR3 region: CASRSDRVRKAFF. As DNA, the CDR3 is TGTGCCAGCAGATCGGACAGGGTTAGAAAAGCTTTCTTT.

This clonotype appeared many times. J is TRBJ2-7 and V is TRBV29-1; D is unclear. Per the germline V gene, CDR1 is SQVTM and CDR2 is ANQGSEA. This CDR3 has 13 amino acids. V lost 4 bases, J lost 6 bases, and 16 bases lay in between. The DNA for the CDR3 is TGCAGCGTTGTAACCTCGGCTGGCATCGAGCAGTACTTC. This sequence encodes CSVVTSAGIEQYF.

The table lists this clonotype with many counts. This sequence joins TRBV20-1 and TRBJ2-7, with 8 positions matching TRBD2. The CDR3 loop spans 17 amino acids. Looked up from germline, CDR1 is DFQATT and CDR2 is SNEGSKA (reference sequence). V dropped 2 bases and J dropped 4; count of bases not matched to a gene: 16. CDR3 bases: TGCAGTGCTAGACCCTCCGGGGGGGAGGGTGATCGGTACGAGCAGTACTTC. Residues: CSARPSGGEGDRYEQYF.

In its sample, this clonotype was seen many times. This sequence joins TRBV5-1 and TRBJ1-1; D is ambiguous. CDR1 and CDR2 (germline): SGHRS, YFSETQ. CDR3 length equals 13 residues. V was clipped by 2 bases and J by 6 bases, with 11 bases between them. CDR3: CASSLGPDAEAFF. The CDR3, as DNA: TGCGCCAGCAGCTTAGGGCCAGACGCTGAAGCTTTCTTT.

Concerning this clonotype: A much more abundant neighbour one base away suggests this may be a read error. This rearrangement joins TRBV5-5 to TRBJ2-7; weak D call: TRBD2 (5 bases). The CDR3 contains 15 residues. CDR1 is SGHKS, CDR2 YYEKEE, per germline (reference sequence). DNA for the CDR3: TGTGCCAGCAGCTTGGACGGAGGCCTATCCTACGAGGAGTACTTC. Translated: CASSLDGGLSYEEYF.

This clonotype has ten or more counts. J is TRBJ2-7 and V is TRBV29-1; 12 bases align to TRBD2. This CDR3 region has 16 residues. The germline CDR1 and CDR2 sequences are SQVTM and ANQGSEA. After removal of 6 bases from V and 2 bases from J, the junction contained 11 bases not matched to a gene. The CDR3 DNA follows: TGCAGCGTCAGGGGGCTAGCGGGAGGGCCTGCCTACGAGCAGTACTTC. It specifies CSVRGLAGGPAYEQYF.

Many counts were recorded for this clonotype. This chain joins TRBV5-1 and TRBJ2-5; 11 bases match TRBD1. Germline values: CDR1 SGHRS, CDR2 YFSETQ. V shed 0 bases and J 5 bases; nucleotides not matched to a gene: 3. The CDR3 runs to 15 residues. CDR3 sequence reads: CASSLGTGGVETQYF. In DNA form, the CDR3 reads TGCGCCAGCAGCTTGGGGACAGGGGGCGTCGAGACCCAGTACTTC.

This clonotype has a count of ten or more. The V call is TRBV12-3 or TRBV12-4, the J call TRBJ1-6; D possibly corresponds to TRBD1 (6 bases). V was shortened by 5 bases and J by 8 bases, with 22 bases between the two germline ends. The CDR3 covers 17 residues. The CDR3 bases are TGTGCCAGCAGTCAACTTCGTGCGGACAGCGTGGATTCACCCCTCCACTTT. Its protein product is CASSQLRADSVDSPLHF.

Ten or more counts support this clonotype. V usage is TRBV5-1 and J usage is TRBJ1-5; D perhaps matches TRBD1 (6 bases). The germline CDR1 and CDR2 sequences are SGHRS and YFSETQ. The CDR3 is 14 residues long. V shed 3 bases and J shed 2 bases, with 9 bases lying between them. Written as DNA, the CDR3 is TGCGCCAGCAGCTGGTCAGGGGGCAATCAGCCCCAGCATTTT. It codes for CASSWSGGNQPQHF.

The rearrangement uses TRBV10-3 and TRBJ1-3; unclear D gene. The V and J ends lost 8 bases and 8 bases respectively, with 13 bases between them. CDR1 ENHRY and CDR2 SYGVKD come from the germline V gene. This CDR3 has 12 amino acids. The CDR3 bases are TGTGCCATCCGGGCGGAGGGAGACACCATATATTTT. Its translation is CAIRAEGDTIYF.

This clonotype was found many times. V is TRBV2 and J is TRBJ2-4; D is uncertain. Germline V gene lookup returns CDR1 SNHLY and CDR2 FYNNEI. V was clipped by 3 bases and J by 5 bases, with 14 bases between them. This CDR3 spans 15 amino acids. This chain's CDR3 is CASSESWVTENIQYF. In DNA form, the CDR3 reads TGTGCCAGCAGTGAGTCATGGGTCACCGAAAACATTCAGTACTTC.

Ten or more counts support this clonotype. It is likely a read error, because the conserved phenylalanine at the end of the CDR3 is missing. The chain employs TRBV6-1 and TRBJ2-2, with 7 bases fitting TRBD2. The V gene's germline CDR1 is MNHNS and CDR2 SASEGT. V lost 2 bases, J lost 0 bases, and 3 bases stayed unmatched. CDR3 length: 16 residues. The CDR3 protein is CASSEWAGANTGELFS. The CDR3 bases are TGTGCCAGCAGTGAATGGGCGGGGGCGAACACCGGGGAGCTGTTTTCT.

J is TRBJ2-2 and V is TRBV12-3 or TRBV12-4; D call uncertain. V was shortened by 8 bases and J by 8 bases, with 3 bases between the two germline ends. CDR3 length: 9 amino acids. The DNA for the CDR3 is TGTGCCAGCGGTGGGGAGCTGTTTTTT. Translation: CASGGELFF.

On this clonotype itself: A much larger clone differs from this one at a single base, so this may be a read error. This chain uses TRBV4-2 with TRBJ1-1; 7 bases are a match to TRBD1. Germline assignment: CDR1 LGHNA and CDR2 YNFKEQ. This CDR3 has 13 amino acids. As DNA, the CDR3 is TGTGCCAACAGCGCCCGGACAGGCACTGAAGCTTTCTTT. It translates to CANSARTGTEAFF.

In its sample, this clonotype was seen many times. CDR3 DNA sequence: TGTGCCAGCATTCGGACGGGGACCGGGGAGCTGTTTTTT. Amino acids: CASIRTGTGELFF. The genes are TRBV6-1 and TRBJ2-2, with D perhaps matching TRBD2 (5 bases). This CDR3 is built from 13 residues. V lost 7 bases and J 5 bases, leaving 11 bases between the germline ends. Looked up from germline, CDR1 is MNHNS and CDR2 is SASEGT.

The chain employs TRBV27 and TRBJ1-2, with 10 bases that match TRBD1. Germline-derived CDR1 and CDR2 are MNHEY and SMNVEV (reference sequence). The V and J ends lost 5 bases and 1 base, in that order; junction bases with no gene match: 7. The length of the CDR3 is 16 residues. DNA of the CDR3: TGTGCCAGCAGTGCGGACAGGGGGGTTGTTAACTATGGCTACACCTTC. This encodes CASSADRGVVNYGYTF.

The chain combines TRBV11-2 with TRBJ1-5; D not certain. Germline V lookup: CDR1 SGHAT, CDR2 FQNNGV. Trimming took 1 base from V and 1 from J, leaving 17 bases between them. CDR3 length: 18 amino acids. The CDR3 DNA reads TGTGCCAGCAGCTTAGGATTCGGGCACTTGACAAGCAATCAGCCCCAGCATTTT. This gives the protein CASSLGFGHLTSNQPQHF. Looking up the rest from reference TRBV11-2 and TRBJ1-5 gives the full variable domain: EAGVAQSPRYKIIEKRQSVAFWCNPISGHATLYWYQQILGQGPKLLIQFQNNGVVDDSQLPKDRFSAERLKGVDSTLKIQPAKLEDSAVYLCASSLGFGHLTSNQPQHFGDGTRLSIL.

Worth noting for this clonotype: A much larger clone differs by one base, so this may be a read error. The genes are TRBV5-2 and TRBJ1-3. TRBV5-2 is listed as a pseudogene. This CDR3 comprises 20 residues. CDR3 in amino acids: CASNFRVNRNKPSSGNTIYF. CDR3 nucleotides: TGTGCCAGCAACTTTCGGGTGAATCGGAATAAACCCAGCTCTGGAAACACCATATATTTT.

This clonotype has at least ten counts. The chain couples TRBV2 to TRBJ2-5; 8 bases map to TRBD2. Trimming removed 6 bases from V and 1 base from J; junction bases left unmatched: 7. The CDR3 is 15 amino acids. CDR1 is SNHLY, CDR2 FYNNEI, per germline. The CDR3 DNA is TGTGCCAGCAGGAAGGGGCTAGCGGGCCAAGAGACCCAGTACTTC. Residues: CASRKGLAGQETQYF.

This clonotype came up many times. The J gene is TRBJ2-7, the V gene TRBV4-1; TRBD2 matches at 7 bases. Germline V gene lookup returns CDR1 MGHRA and CDR2 YSYEKL. The CDR3 totals 16 residues. V trimming: 4 bases; J trimming: 0 bases; junction bases outside the gene matches: 9. The CDR3 DNA sequence: TGCGCCAGCAGCCGCGACACGACTAGCATCTCCTACGAGCAGTACTTC. Its translation: CASSRDTTSISYEQYF.

The J gene is TRBJ2-4, the V gene TRBV28; D call uncertain. The CDR3 spans 16 residues. Germline CDR1 reads MDHEN; CDR2 reads SYDVKM. With 5 bases removed from V and 1 base from J, the gap between germline ends came to 15 bases. The CDR3 DNA reads as TGTGCCAGCAGTCCCCTTGTGGCCCAGGCCAAAAACATTCAGTACTTC. It encodes CASSPLVAQAKNIQYF.

This clonotype was recorded many times. The chain has TRBV6-1 and TRBJ1-1; 7 bases match TRBD1. CDR1 and CDR2 (germline): MNHNS, SASEGT. There are 15 residues in the CDR3. Germline trimming cut 6 bases from V and 1 base from J; bases unmatched to any gene: 8. CDR3 sequence (DNA): TGTGCCAGCAGGGTGGGACAGCCGTCGAACACTGAAGCTTTCTTT. It specifies CASRVGQPSNTEAFF.

In this sample, this clonotype turned up a few times. The chain combines TRBV19 with TRBJ1-5, with 7 positions matching TRBD1. V was pared by 4 bases and J by 6 bases, with 9 bases of the junction left unmatched. The CDR3 extends over 15 amino acids. The germline V gene encodes CDR1 LNHDA and CDR2 SQIVND (reference sequence). CDR3 sequence (DNA): TGTGCCAGTAGTACGCCCGACAGGGCGGGTCAGCCCCAGCATTTT. It specifies CASSTPDRAGQPQHF.

This clonotype has a count of ten or more. This chain links TRBV6-5 with TRBJ2-3; D is unclear. The V and J ends lost 7 bases and 3 bases respectively, with 5 bases between them. Germline V lookup: CDR1 MNHEY, CDR2 SVGAGI. The CDR3 extends over 11 amino acids. The CDR3, as DNA: TGTGCCAGCAAAGTTACAGATACGCAGTATTTT. Its translation: CASKVTDTQYF.